This T cell receptor (beta chain) appears in the sequencing data of a study of cytomegalovirus exposure and HLA in healthy donors. Across the study: Assignment to the Caucasian-associated ancestry cluster applied to around 76% of the approximately 420 genotyped donors.

CDR1 is SGDLS, CDR2 YYNGEE, per germline. Deletions cut 4 bases from V and 6 bases from J, with 13 bases between. There are 13 residues in the CDR3. This clone was found a few times. Vbeta (60) and Jbeta (13) primers were used in the PCR. Per the study methods: In a later analysis, around 10 million of 75 million to 90 million unique beta chains occurred in at least two donors. Only in-frame clones appear in the TCRdb table, and some are missing; sequencing was by immunoSEQ multiplex PCR. V and J calls and clone size are given by that table; D and trimming were obtained from the DNA. The data contain 150,000 to 200,000 clones, almost 80% of them singletons.

The source of this sequence is a man aged 40-55 years in good health and CMV-seropositive. The specimen was PBMCs. V gene TRBV9 combines with J gene TRBJ1-1; no definite D call. CDR3 nucleotide sequence: TGTGCCAGCAGCCCGGGGATATCGGCTGAAGCTTTCTTT. Protein sequence: CASSPGISAEAFF.